The 5 T cell receptor beta chains listed next were all sequenced from one sample in a study of tumor T cells in aggressive B-cell lymphoma. The method was immunoSEQ multiplex PCR; TCRdb's version includes in-frame clones alone and lacks a portion of them. This table has about 180 clones, 91% appearing once. The sample comprised tumor tissue. The receptor set was obtained from an adult with diffuse large B cell lymphoma.

This chain joins TRBV21-1 and TRBJ1-1; the table's D call TRBD1 went unverified against the DNA. TRBV21-1 is reported as a pseudogene. There are 11 residues in the CDR3. The CDR3 region has the DNA TGTGCCAGCACCAGTAACACTGAAGCTTTCTTT. This gives the protein CASTSNTEAFF.

This clone was recorded only once. The V call is TRBV19, the J call TRBJ1-1; D gene uncertain. Trimming pared 3 bases from V and 7 bases from J, leaving 12 bases between. CDR3 size: 13 residues. Looked up from germline, CDR1 is LNHDA and CDR2 is SQIVND (reference sequence). CDR3 protein: CASSILLWSEAFF. The CDR3 DNA follows: TGTGCCAGTAGTATTTTACTTTGGAGTGAAGCTTTCTTT.

This sequence joins TRBV7-2 and TRBJ2-1; 7 bases line up with TRBD2. This CDR3 spans 13 amino acids. Germline CDR1 SGHTA, CDR2 FQGNSA. After removal of 1 base from V and 9 bases from J, the junction contained 3 bases not matched to a gene. CDR3 sequence (DNA): TGTGCCAGCAGCTTAGAGGGAGGGTTTGAGCAGTTCTTC. As protein: CASSLEGGFEQFF.

The chain combines TRBV4-3 with TRBJ2-2; D is unclear. V was shortened by 0 bases and J by 3 bases, with 8 bases between the two germline ends. Germline CDR1 is LGHNA and CDR2 is YSLEER. The CDR3 length is 15 residues. The CDR3 spells CASSQDISDTGELFF. The DNA for the CDR3 is TGCGCCAGCAGCCAAGATATAAGCGACACCGGGGAGCTGTTTTTT.

This chain connects TRBV7-3 to TRBJ2-1; 7 bases are a match to TRBD1. Germline V CDR1 and CDR2: SGHTA, FQGTGA. This CDR3 is 14 amino acids long. V shed 8 bases and J 0 bases; nucleotides not matched to a gene: 4. The chain's CDR3 is CASPGTVSYNEQFF. The CDR3 bases are TGTGCCAGCCCCGGGACAGTCTCCTACAATGAGCAGTTCTTC.